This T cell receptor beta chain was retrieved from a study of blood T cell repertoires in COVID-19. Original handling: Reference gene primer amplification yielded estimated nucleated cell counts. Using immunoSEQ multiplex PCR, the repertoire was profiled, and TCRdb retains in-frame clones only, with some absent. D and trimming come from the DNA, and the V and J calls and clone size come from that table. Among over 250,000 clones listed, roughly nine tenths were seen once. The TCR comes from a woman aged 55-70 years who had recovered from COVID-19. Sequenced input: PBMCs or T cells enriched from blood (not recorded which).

CDR3 protein: CASSVVAGRGELFF. CDR3 DNA: TGTGCCAGCAGCGTAGTGGCAGGCCGGGGGGAGCTGTTTTTT. This chain joins TRBV9 and TRBJ2-2; no clear D gene. CDR3 length equals 14 residues. Germline V gene lookup returns CDR1 SGDLS and CDR2 YYNGEE. Trimming stripped 0 bases from V and 8 bases from J, with 11 bases between.